This T cell receptor beta chain was identified in a study of tumor-infiltrating lymphocytes in glioblastoma multiforme. V was clipped by 5 bases and J by 2 bases, with 10 bases between them. The CDR3 contains 13 residues. Multiple V-beta primers and a C-beta primer amplified TCRB from RNA. A C-beta primer primed TCRB cDNA from 0.5 ug RNA. Unique molecular identifiers were not described for the libraries. TCRdb redid the calling of the multiplex PCR reads with MiXCR, one entry per CDR3 protein. Of about 15,000 distinct CDR3 sequences in the sample, roughly two thirds were seen once. The source material was brain tumor tissue. V gene TRBV12-3 or TRBV12-4 combines with J gene TRBJ2-7; a possible D gene is TRBD1 (6 bases). The receptor comes from a male donor with glioblastoma. CDR3 in DNA: TGTGCCAGCAGTCGACAGGAAGCCTACGAGCAGTACTTC. Translated: CASSRQEAYEQYF.